The entry below describes one T cell receptor (beta chain). Its matching antigen is unknown. Germline loops: CDR1 SQVTM, CDR2 ANQGSEA. The CDR3 is 13 amino acids. J lost 2 bases, V lost 7 bases, and 5 bases had no gene match. The data are from a study of T cells in Graves' hyperthyroidism and ophthalmopathy. Study observations and caveats: Researchers found most expanded thyroid clonotypes above 0.001 in blood as well.

Lactation, pregnancy, other autoimmune disease or uncontrolled infection led to exclusion of patients. There were TCR beta CDR3 regions amplified from RNA transcripts. HTBI primers drove first-round RT-PCR of the TCR CDR3. A single record per CDR3 protein comes from TCRdb applying MiXCR to the multiplex PCR reads. The table includes approximately 700,000 distinct CDR3 sequences, 45% detected once. The sample taken for sequencing was peripheral blood or thyroid tissue (not recorded which). This chain joins TRBV29-1 and TRBJ1-2; 9 nucleotides agree with TRBD1. The TCR sequence derives from an adult man with Graves' disease, either hyperthyroidism or ophthalmopathy (not recorded which). CDR3 protein: CSAGQGRNYGYTF. In nucleotides, the CDR3 is TGCAGCGCCGGACAGGGGCGGAACTATGGCTACACCTTC. Full variable domain (missing parts from reference TRBV29-1 and TRBJ1-2): SAVISQKPSRDICQRGTSLTIQCQVDSQVTMMFWYRQQPGQSLTLIATANQGSEATYESGFVIDKFPISRPNLTFSTLTVSNMSPEDSSIYLCSAGQGRNYGYTFGSGTRLTVV.